The present T cell receptor beta chain was sequenced within a study of human T cells and chemical hapten exposure. Each CDR3 protein gets one entry after TCRdb re-called the RACE reads with MiXCR. The table includes tens of thousands of distinct CDR3 sequences, just under 10% detected once. Time point: patch test 2, 6 weeks after DPC sensitization. Documented treatment: therapeutic diphenylcyclopropenone sensitization with weekly scalp DPC. Each donor was an alopecia patient between 18 and 70 years of age who qualified for DPC. V dropped 6 bases and J dropped 15; count of bases not matched to a gene: 13. The CDR3 has 15 residues. Germline values: CDR1 MNHEY, CDR2 SMNVEV (reference sequence).

This specimen was whole blood, taken in connection with sensitization to the hapten diphenylcyclopropenone (DPC). The receptor was isolated from a woman in her 50s with alopecia areata. Some clones in this sample may be carry-over from other donors' samples. V usage is TRBV27 and J usage is TRBJ2-1; 14 bases line up with TRBD2. CDR3 coding DNA: TGTGCCAGCAGCGTATCCGGGACTAGCGGGGGTGGGCGGTTCTTC. It is translated as CASSVSGTSGGGRFF.